Below, 20 T cell receptor beta chains from the same sample are listed, as sequenced in a study of blood T cells in healthy people across ages. The second PCR ran about 6 to 11 cycles with a sample-barcoded 5' primer and J-beta primers. A single record per CDR3 protein comes from TCRdb applying MiXCR to the 5' RACE reads. The table records about 830,000 distinct CDR3 sequences, roughly 50% of them present only once. What was sequenced was blood. The source is a man aged 25 to 40 in good health.

The V and J genes are TRBV15 and TRBJ2-4; D not resolved. The DNA matches TRBJ2-7 better at its end, which makes the J call doubtful. The CDR3 has 13 residues. CDR1 and CDR2 (germline): LNHNV, YYDKDF (reference sequence). The CDR3 spells CATSRGVLYEQYF. CDR3 nucleotides: TGTGCCACCAGCAGAGGTGTATTATACGAGCAGTACTTC.

The J gene is TRBJ2-3, the V gene TRBV7-2; the D is unclear. CDR3 length: 12 amino acids. CDR1 is SGHTA and CDR2 is FQGNSA in the germline V gene. The germline V and J ends were trimmed by 1 base and 7 bases, with 6 bases remaining between them. CDR3 sequence (DNA): TGTGCCAGCAGCTTAGAAAGAAATACGCAGTATTTT. This sequence encodes CASSLERNTQYF.

V is TRBV20-1 and J is TRBJ2-5; 7 positions agree with TRBD1. The J call is doubtful: the DNA matches TRBJ2-7 better. This CDR3 comprises 13 residues. Germline CDR1 is DFQATT and CDR2 is SNEGSKA (reference sequence). Here the CDR3 DNA reads TGCAGTGCCAGCGACAGGGCCGTCTACGAGCAGTACTTC. Protein product: CSASDRAVYEQYF.

The J gene is TRBJ1-1, the V gene TRBV5-5, with 11 bases lining up with TRBD1. V shed 5 bases, J shed 4 bases, and the junction held 10 bases outside the gene matches. This CDR3 comprises 16 residues. The germline CDR1 and CDR2 sequences are SGHKS and YYEKEE (reference sequence). The CDR3 nucleotides are TGTGCCAGCAGGCTAAGCGGGACAGGGGGAGGCACTGAAGCTTTCTTT. Residues: CASRLSGTGGGTEAFF.

This chain links TRBV20-1 with TRBJ2-1; TRBD2 aligns across 12 bases. J was trimmed by 13 bases and V by 6 bases; bases with no gene match: 28. There are 19 residues in the CDR3. CDR1 and CDR2 from the germline V gene are DFQATT and SNEGSKA (reference sequence). The CDR3 nucleotides are TGCAGTGCGGAGGTCCTAGCGGGAGGGCCTCCACTGAAACGAGAGACCCAGTTCTTC. It codes for CSAEVLAGGPPLKRETQFF.

This clonotype was observed once. This chain uses TRBV3-1 with TRBJ2-7; D might be TRBD2 (6 bases). Germline loops: CDR1 LGHDT, CDR2 YNNKEL (reference sequence). V was pared by 6 bases and J by 7 bases, with 10 bases between. The CDR3 has 11 amino acids. The CDR3 region has the DNA TGTGCCAGCAGTCGCGGGGAAGAGCAGTACTTC. Its translation is CASSRGEEQYF.

The chain uses TRBV6-1 and TRBJ2-6; D uncertain. This CDR3 has 14 residues. The V gene lost 11 bases and the J gene lost 0 bases, with 11 bases spanning the gap. Germline-derived CDR1 and CDR2 are MNHNS and SASEGT. The CDR3 region is CASLRASGANVLTF. The CDR3 region has the DNA TGTGCCTCCCTAAGGGCCTCTGGGGCCAACGTCCTGACTTTC.

V gene TRBV27 combines with J gene TRBJ2-7, with no clear D. The J call could be wrong; TRBJ2-5 is a better fit for the DNA end. CDR3 length: 13 amino acids. CDR1 MNHEY and CDR2 SMNVEV come from the germline V gene (reference sequence). CDR3 in DNA: TGTGCCAGCAGCACTCACTCTCGGGAGACCCAGTACTTC. Translated, it gives CASSTHSRETQYF.

This clonotype was counted a few times. The V call is TRBV6-2 or TRBV6-3, the J call TRBJ2-5; 7 bases are shared with TRBD1. V was pared by 5 bases and J by 7 bases, with 4 bases of the junction left unmatched. The CDR3 consists of 12 residues. The germline gives CDR1 MNHEY, CDR2 SVGEGT. In DNA, the CDR3 is TGTGCCAGCAGTAACGACAGGGTGACCCAGTACTTC. Translated, it gives CASSNDRVTQYF.

This clonotype was recorded a few times. V and J are TRBV6-7 and TRBJ2-5; 8 bases map to TRBD2. TRBV6-7 carries the ORF label, with uncertain function. This CDR3 comprises 16 residues. The V segment lost 5 bases and the J segment 0 bases; nucleotides outside the gene matches: 8. The CDR3 DNA reads as TGTGCCAGCAGTGGAACTAGCGGAGAACACCAAGAGACCCAGTACTTC. Protein sequence: CASSGTSGEHQETQYF.

This clonotype showed up just a few times. The chain couples TRBV7-2 to TRBJ2-2; D is ambiguous. Trimming took off 1 base at V and 7 bases at J, with 4 bases between the two ends. Germline V gene sequence: CDR1 SGHTA, CDR2 FQGNSA. The CDR3 totals 12 residues. The CDR3: CASSLEVGELFF. In DNA, the CDR3 is TGTGCCAGCAGCTTAGAGGTCGGGGAGCTGTTTTTT.

The chain combines TRBV7-2 with TRBJ2-2; no firm D call. The CDR3 contains 13 residues. CDR1 and CDR2 (germline): SGHTA, FQGNSA. Trimming took 4 bases from V and 6 from J, leaving 9 bases between them. CDR3 sequence (DNA): TGTGCCAGCAGCTCTTCAGGACCCGGGGAGCTGTTTTTT. This encodes CASSSSGPGELFF.

The J gene is TRBJ2-3, the V gene TRBV10-3, with 12 positions matching TRBD2. CDR1 and CDR2 from the germline V gene are ENHRY and SYGVKD. CDR3 size: 16 residues. V shed 10 bases and J 0 bases; nucleotides not matched to a gene: 8. DNA of the CDR3: TGTGCCACCGATTCCGGGACTAGCGGGAGCACAGATACGCAGTATTTT. Protein sequence: CATDSGTSGSTDTQYF.

This chain uses TRBV20-1 with TRBJ2-5, with 9 nucleotides matching TRBD2. Per germline, CDR1 DFQATT and CDR2 SNEGSKA (reference sequence). The CDR3 totals 16 residues. Trimming took 5 bases from V and 2 from J; bases not matched to a gene: 12. This CDR3 reads CSAGAGSGGLQETQYF. In nucleotides, the CDR3 is TGCAGTGCTGGGGCGGGTAGCGGGGGTTTGCAAGAGACCCAGTACTTC.

This chain joins TRBV2 and TRBJ2-3; D unclear. CDR3 size: 11 residues. Germline V gives CDR1 SNHLY, CDR2 FYNNEI. Trimming pared 7 bases from V and 4 bases from J, leaving 6 bases between. For the CDR3, the DNA is TGTGCCAGCAACCGCGCAGATACGCAGTATTTT. It is translated as CASNRADTQYF.

The CDR3: CASSPRRFYGYTF. The CDR3 bases are TGTGCCAGCAGCCCCCGGAGGTTCTATGGCTACACCTTC. The rearrangement uses TRBV12-3 or TRBV12-4 and TRBJ1-2; D unresolved. The V gene lost 6 bases and the J gene lost 4 bases, with 12 bases spanning the gap. The CDR3 covers 13 residues.

Of note for this clonotype: A read error may account for a junction end that differs from germline. The rearrangement joins TRBV13 to TRBJ1-1; D ambiguous. Germline assignment: CDR1 PRHDT and CDR2 FYEKMQ (reference sequence). The CDR3 spans 13 residues. Here the CDR3 reads CASSRWENSEAFF. The CDR3 DNA reads TGTGCCAGCAGCCGCTGGGAGAACTCTGAAGCTTTCTTT.

This clonotype was seen repeatedly, ten times or more. V and J are TRBV5-1 and TRBJ2-1, with D maybe TRBD1 (5 bases). CDR1 is SGHRS, CDR2 YFSETQ, per germline. The CDR3 consists of 15 residues. Trimming left V 6 bases short and J 4 bases short, with 17 bases between. The CDR3 region has the DNA TGCGCCAGCACCGACCAGGGAAACATGTACAATGAGCAGTTCTTC. This encodes CASTDQGNMYNEQFF. The full variable domain, its missing parts supplied by reference TRBV5-1 and TRBJ2-1, is KAGVTQTPRYLIKTRGQQVTLSCSPISGHRSVSWYQQTPGQGLQFLFEYFSETQRNKGNFPGRFSGRQFSNSRSEMNVSTLELGDSALYLCASTDQGNMYNEQFFGPGTRLTVL.

The genes are TRBV20-1 and TRBJ2-4, with TRBD2 matching over 9 bases. The DNA end is a closer match to TRBJ2-7, so the J assignment may be wrong. The CDR3 has 18 residues. Germline V gene lookup returns CDR1 DFQATT and CDR2 SNEGSKA (reference sequence). CDR3 sequence reads: CSARILGVPSGEHYEQYF. The CDR3 DNA follows: TGCAGTGCTAGAATTTTAGGCGTCCCTAGCGGGGAACACTACGAGCAGTACTTC.

This clonotype was picked up many times. This chain uses TRBV6-5 with TRBJ2-1; unclear D gene. This CDR3 has 11 amino acids. Germline CDR1 and CDR2: MNHEY and SVGAGI. V was shortened by 2 bases and J by 8 bases, with 4 bases between the two germline ends. In DNA, the CDR3 is TGTGCCAGCAGTTACATCCATGAGCAGTTCTTC. This encodes CASSYIHEQFF.